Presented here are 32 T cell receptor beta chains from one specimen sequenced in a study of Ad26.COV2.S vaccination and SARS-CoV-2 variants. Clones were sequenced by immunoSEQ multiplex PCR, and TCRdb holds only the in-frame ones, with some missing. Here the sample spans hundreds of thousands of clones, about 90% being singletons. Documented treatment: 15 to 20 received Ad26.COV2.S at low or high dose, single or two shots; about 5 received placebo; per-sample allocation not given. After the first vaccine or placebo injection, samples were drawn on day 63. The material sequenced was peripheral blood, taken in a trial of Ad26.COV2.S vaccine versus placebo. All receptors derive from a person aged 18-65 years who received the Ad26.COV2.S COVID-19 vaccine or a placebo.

For the CDR3, the DNA is TGTGCCACCAGACTAGCGGGGGGGGACACAGATACGCAGTATTTT. This sequence encodes CATRLAGGDTDTQYF. The chain couples TRBV10-3 to TRBJ2-3; 14 bases align to TRBD2. The V segment lost 10 bases and the J segment 2 bases; nucleotides outside the gene matches: 5. Per germline, CDR1 ENHRY and CDR2 SYGVKD. CDR3 length: 15 residues.

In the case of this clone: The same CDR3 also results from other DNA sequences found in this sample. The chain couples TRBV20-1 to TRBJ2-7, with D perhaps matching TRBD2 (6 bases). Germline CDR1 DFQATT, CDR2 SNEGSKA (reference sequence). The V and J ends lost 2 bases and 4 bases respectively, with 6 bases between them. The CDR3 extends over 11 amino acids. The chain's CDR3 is CSARLAYEQYF. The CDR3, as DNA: TGCAGTGCTAGACTAGCGTACGAGCAGTACTTC.

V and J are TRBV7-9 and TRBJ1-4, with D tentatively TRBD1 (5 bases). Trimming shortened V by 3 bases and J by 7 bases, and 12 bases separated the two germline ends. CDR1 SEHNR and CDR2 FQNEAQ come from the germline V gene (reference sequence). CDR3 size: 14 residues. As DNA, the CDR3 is TGTGCCAGCAGCTTTTACCAGGGATCTGAAAAACTGTTTTTT. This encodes CASSFYQGSEKLFF.

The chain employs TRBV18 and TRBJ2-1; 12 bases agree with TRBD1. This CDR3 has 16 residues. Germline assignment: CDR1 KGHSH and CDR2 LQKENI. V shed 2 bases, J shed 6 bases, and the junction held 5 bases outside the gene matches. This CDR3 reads CASSPRGTGGANEQFF. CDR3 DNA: TGTGCCAGCTCACCAAGAGGGACAGGGGGCGCCAATGAGCAGTTCTTC. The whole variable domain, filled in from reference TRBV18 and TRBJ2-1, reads NAGVMQNPRHLVRRRGQEARLRCSPMKGHSHVYWYRQLPEEGLKFMVYLQKENIIDESGMPKERFSAEFPKEGPSILRIQQVVRGDSAAYFCASSPRGTGGANEQFFGPGTRLTVL.

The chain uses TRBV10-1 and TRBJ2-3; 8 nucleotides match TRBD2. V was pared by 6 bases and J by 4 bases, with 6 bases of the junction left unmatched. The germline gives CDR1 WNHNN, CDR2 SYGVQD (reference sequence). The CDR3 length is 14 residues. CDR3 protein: CASSSGGAADTQYF. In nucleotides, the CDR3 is TGCGCCAGCAGCTCGGGGGGGGCTGCAGATACGCAGTATTTT.

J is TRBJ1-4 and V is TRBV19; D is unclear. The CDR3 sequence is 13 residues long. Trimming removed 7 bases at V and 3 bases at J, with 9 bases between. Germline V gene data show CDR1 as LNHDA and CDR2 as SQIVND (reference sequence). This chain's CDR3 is CASTPMANEKLFF. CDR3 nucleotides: TGTGCCAGTACCCCCATGGCTAATGAAAAACTGTTTTTT.

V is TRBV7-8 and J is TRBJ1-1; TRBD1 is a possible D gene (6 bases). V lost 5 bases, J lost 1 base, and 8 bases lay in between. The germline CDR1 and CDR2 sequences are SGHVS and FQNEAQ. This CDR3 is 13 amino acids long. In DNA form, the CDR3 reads TGTGCCAGCAGCCTGACAGGGAACACTGAAGCTTTCTTT. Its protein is CASSLTGNTEAFF.

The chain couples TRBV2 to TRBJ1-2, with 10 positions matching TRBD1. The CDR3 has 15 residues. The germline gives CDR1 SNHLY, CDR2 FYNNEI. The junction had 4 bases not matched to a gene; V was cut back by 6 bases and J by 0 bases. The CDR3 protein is CASRPDRGPNYGYTF. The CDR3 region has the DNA TGTGCCAGCAGACCAGACAGGGGGCCTAACTATGGCTACACCTTC.

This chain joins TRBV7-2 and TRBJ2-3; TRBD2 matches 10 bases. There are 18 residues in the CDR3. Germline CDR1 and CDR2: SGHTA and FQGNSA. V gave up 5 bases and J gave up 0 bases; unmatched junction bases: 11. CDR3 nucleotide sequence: TGTGCCAGCAGCATGGTGGTAGCGGGGGGATACAGCACAGATACGCAGTATTTT. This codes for CASSMVVAGGYSTDTQYF.

CDR3 DNA sequence: TGTGCCAGCAGCACCGGGACTTTTTCGTGGGATACGCAGTATTTT. Protein product: CASSTGTFSWDTQYF. V usage is TRBV7-2 and J usage is TRBJ2-3; possible D gene TRBD2, 6 bases. V was trimmed by 5 bases and J by 6 bases, leaving 18 bases between them. Germline CDR1 reads SGHTA; CDR2 reads FQGNSA. CDR3 length: 15 residues.

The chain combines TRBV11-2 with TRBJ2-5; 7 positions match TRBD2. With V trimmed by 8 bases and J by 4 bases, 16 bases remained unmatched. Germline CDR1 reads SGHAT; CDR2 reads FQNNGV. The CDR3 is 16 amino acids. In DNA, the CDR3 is TGTGCCAGCTCGAATAAGACTAGCTCCGTGGTAGAGACCCAGTACTTC. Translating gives CASSNKTSSVVETQYF.

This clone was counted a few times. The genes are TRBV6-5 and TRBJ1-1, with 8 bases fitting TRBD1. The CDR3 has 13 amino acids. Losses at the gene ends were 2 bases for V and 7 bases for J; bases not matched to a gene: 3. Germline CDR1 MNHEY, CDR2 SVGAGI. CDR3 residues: CASSYGTGGEAFF. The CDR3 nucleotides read TGTGCCAGCAGTTACGGTACAGGGGGTGAAGCTTTCTTT.

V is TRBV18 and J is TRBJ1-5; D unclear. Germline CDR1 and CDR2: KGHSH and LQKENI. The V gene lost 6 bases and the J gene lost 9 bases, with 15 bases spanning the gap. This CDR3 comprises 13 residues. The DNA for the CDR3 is TGTGCCAGCTCGTCAGACAAAATTGGGCCCCAGCATTTT. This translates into CASSSDKIGPQHF.

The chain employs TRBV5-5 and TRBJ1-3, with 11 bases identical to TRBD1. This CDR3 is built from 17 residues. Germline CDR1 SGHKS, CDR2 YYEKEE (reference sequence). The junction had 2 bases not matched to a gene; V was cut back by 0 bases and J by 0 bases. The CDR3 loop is CASSLVGQGASGNTIYF. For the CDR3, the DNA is TGTGCCAGCAGCTTGGTCGGACAGGGGGCCTCTGGAAACACCATATATTTT.

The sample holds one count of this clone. CDR3 amino acids: CASSQDPGTYEQYF. In DNA, the CDR3 is TGCGCCAGCAGCCAAGATCCCGGGACTTACGAGCAGTACTTC. The chain employs TRBV4-3 and TRBJ2-7; tentatively, D is TRBD2 (6 bases). CDR1 is LGHNA, CDR2 YSLEER, per germline. With 0 bases removed from V and 4 bases from J, the gap between germline ends came to 10 bases. CDR3 length: 14 amino acids.

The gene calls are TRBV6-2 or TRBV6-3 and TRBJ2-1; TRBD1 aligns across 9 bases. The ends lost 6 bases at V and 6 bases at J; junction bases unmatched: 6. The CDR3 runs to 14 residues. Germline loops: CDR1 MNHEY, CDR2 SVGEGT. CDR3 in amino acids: CASRYVGQGNEQFF. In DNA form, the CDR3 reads TGTGCCAGCAGATACGTGGGACAGGGCAATGAGCAGTTCTTC.

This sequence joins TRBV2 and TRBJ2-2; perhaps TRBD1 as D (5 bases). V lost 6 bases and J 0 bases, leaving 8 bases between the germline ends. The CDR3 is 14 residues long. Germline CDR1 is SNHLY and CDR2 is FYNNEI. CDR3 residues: CASSGHSNTGELFF. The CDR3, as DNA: TGTGCCAGCAGCGGACATTCGAACACCGGGGAGCTGTTTTTT. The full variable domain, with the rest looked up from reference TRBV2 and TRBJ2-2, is EPEVTQTPSHQVTQMGQEVILRCVPISNHLYFYWYRQILGQKVEFLVSFYNNEISEKSEIFDDQFSVERPDGSNFTLKIRSTKLEDSAMYFCASSGHSNTGELFFGEGSRLTVL.

CDR3 sequence: CASSRASGGPQGRTGELFF. Written as DNA, the CDR3 is TGCGCCAGCAGCCGGGCGAGCGGGGGGCCCCAGGGAAGGACCGGGGAGCTGTTTTTT. V gene TRBV4-3 combines with J gene TRBJ2-2; TRBD2 agrees at 9 bases. CDR1 LGHNA and CDR2 YSLEER come from the germline V gene. V was pared by 4 bases and J by 5 bases, with 17 bases of the junction left unmatched. CDR3 length equals 19 residues.

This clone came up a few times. DNA for the CDR3: TGTGCCAGCAGTTATTCAGGCTCCTATAATTCACCCCTCCACTTT. Translated: CASSYSGSYNSPLHF. The chain links TRBV6-5 to TRBJ1-6; D gene unclear. This CDR3 is built from 15 residues. Per germline, CDR1 MNHEY and CDR2 SVGAGI. V was cut by 3 bases and J by 0 bases, with 6 bases left in between.

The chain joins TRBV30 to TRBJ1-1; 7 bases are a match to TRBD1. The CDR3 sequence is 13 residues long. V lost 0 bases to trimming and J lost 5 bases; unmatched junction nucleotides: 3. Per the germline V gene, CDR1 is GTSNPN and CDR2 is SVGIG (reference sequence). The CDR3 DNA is TGTGCCTGGAGTGTACACAGGGGAACTGAAGCTTTCTTT. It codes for CAWSVHRGTEAFF.

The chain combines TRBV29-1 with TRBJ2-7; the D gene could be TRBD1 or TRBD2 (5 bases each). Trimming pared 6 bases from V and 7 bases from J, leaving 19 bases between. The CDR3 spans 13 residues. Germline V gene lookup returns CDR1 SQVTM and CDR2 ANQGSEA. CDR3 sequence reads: CSVARDAGEEQYF. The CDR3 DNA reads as TGCAGCGTCGCGAGGGACGCGGGCGAAGAGCAGTACTTC.

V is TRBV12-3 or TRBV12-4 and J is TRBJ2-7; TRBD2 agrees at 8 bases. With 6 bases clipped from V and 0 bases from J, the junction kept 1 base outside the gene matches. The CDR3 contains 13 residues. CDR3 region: CASSSGSSYEQYF. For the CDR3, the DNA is TGTGCCAGCAGCAGCGGGAGCTCCTACGAGCAGTACTTC.

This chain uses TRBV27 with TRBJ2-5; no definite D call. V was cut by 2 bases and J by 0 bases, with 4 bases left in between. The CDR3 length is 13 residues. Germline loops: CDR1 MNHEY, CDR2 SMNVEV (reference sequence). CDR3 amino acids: CASSLLDQETQYF. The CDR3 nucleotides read TGTGCCAGCAGTTTACTAGACCAAGAGACCCAGTACTTC.

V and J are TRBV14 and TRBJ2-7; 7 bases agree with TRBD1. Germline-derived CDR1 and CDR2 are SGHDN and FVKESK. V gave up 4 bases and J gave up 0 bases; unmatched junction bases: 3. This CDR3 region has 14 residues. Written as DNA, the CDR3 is TGTGCCAGCAGCCTAAGGGACAGCTCCTACGAGCAGTACTTC. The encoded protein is CASSLRDSSYEQYF. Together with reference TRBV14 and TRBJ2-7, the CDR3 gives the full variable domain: EAGVTQFPSHSVIEKGQTVTLRCDPISGHDNLYWYRRVMGKEIKFLLHFVKESKQDESGMPNNRFLAERTGGTYSTLKVQPAELEDSGVYFCASSLRDSSYEQYFGPGTRLTVT.

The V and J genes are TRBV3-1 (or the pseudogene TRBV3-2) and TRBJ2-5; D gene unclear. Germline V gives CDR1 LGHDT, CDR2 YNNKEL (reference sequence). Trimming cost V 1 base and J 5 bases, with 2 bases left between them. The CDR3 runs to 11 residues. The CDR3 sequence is CASSQVETQYF. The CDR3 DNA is TGTGCCAGCAGCCAAGTCGAGACCCAGTACTTC.

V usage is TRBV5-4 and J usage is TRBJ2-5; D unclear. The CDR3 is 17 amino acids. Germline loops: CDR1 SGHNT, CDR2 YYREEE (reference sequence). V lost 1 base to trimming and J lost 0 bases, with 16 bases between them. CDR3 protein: CASSLLEMDPNQETQYF. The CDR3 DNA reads TGTGCCAGCAGCTTGTTGGAAATGGATCCTAACCAAGAGACCCAGTACTTC.

The CDR3 protein is CAISEGETQYF. The CDR3 nucleotides are TGTGCCATCAGTGAGGGAGAGACCCAGTACTTC. The rearrangement uses TRBV10-3 and TRBJ2-5; D is undetermined. Germline CDR1 and CDR2: ENHRY and SYGVKD. Trimming stripped 2 bases from V and 4 bases from J, with 2 bases between. The length of the CDR3 is 11 residues.

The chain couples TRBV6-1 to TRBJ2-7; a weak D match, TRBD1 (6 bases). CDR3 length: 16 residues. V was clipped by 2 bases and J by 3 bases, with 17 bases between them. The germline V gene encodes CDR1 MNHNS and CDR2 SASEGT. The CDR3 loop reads CASSEYRVEGNYEQYF. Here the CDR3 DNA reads TGTGCCAGCAGTGAATACAGGGTAGAGGGGAACTACGAGCAGTACTTC.

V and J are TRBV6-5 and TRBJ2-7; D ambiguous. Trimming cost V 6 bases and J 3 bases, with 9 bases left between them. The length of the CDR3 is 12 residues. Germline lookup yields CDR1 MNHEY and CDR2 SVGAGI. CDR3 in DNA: TGTGCCAGCAGGAACCATGGCTACGAGCAGTACTTC. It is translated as CASRNHGYEQYF.

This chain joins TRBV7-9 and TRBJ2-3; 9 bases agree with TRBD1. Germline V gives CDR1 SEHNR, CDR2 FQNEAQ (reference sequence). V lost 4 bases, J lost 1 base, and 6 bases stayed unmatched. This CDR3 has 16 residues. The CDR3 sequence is CASSSGDREGTDTQYF. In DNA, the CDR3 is TGTGCCAGCAGCTCCGGGGACAGGGAGGGCACAGATACGCAGTATTTT.

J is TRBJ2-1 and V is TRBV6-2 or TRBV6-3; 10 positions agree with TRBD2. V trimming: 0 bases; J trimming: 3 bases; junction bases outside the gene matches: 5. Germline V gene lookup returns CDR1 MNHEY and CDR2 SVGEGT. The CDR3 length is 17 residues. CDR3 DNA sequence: TGTGCCAGCAGTTACTCGCTACTAGCGGGGAGCTACAATGAGCAGTTCTTC. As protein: CASSYSLLAGSYNEQFF.

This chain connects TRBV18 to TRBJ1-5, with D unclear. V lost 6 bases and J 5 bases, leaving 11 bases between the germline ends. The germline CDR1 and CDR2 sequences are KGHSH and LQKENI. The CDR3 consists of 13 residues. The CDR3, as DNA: TGTGCCAGCTCGTCAGACGGGGATCAGCCCCAGCATTTT. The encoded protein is CASSSDGDQPQHF.